The 9 T cell receptor beta chains below were found in one sample sequenced in a study of shared clonotypes between healthy human individuals. Positively selected for CCR7, the CD45RO-negative cells used as naive CD8 cells excluded terminally differentiated effector memory CD45RA+ cells. Profiling relied on immunoSEQ multiplex PCR, and the TCRdb table lists in-frame clones only, not all of them. The table records roughly 590,000 clones, 95% to 96% of them present only once. Input material: naive CD8+ T cells sorted from blood. The receptors shown here come from a woman in her 30s in good health.

This clone showed up just once. The chain couples TRBV7-9 to TRBJ2-4; 7 bases map to TRBD1. This CDR3 comprises 16 residues. V lost 5 bases to trimming and J lost 6 bases; unmatched junction nucleotides: 13. The germline V gene has CDR1 SEHNR and CDR2 FQNEAQ (reference sequence). The CDR3: CASSPTQGWRVNIQYF. The CDR3 bases are TGTGCCAGCAGCCCCACACAGGGGTGGCGTGTAAACATTCAGTACTTC.

This clone was detected a few times. This chain uses TRBV4-1 with TRBJ1-1, with D tentatively TRBD1 (5 bases). Germline CDR1 is MGHRA and CDR2 is YSYEKL. The CDR3 totals 15 residues. The ends were cut back, 5 bases at V and 0 bases at J, with 13 bases in the middle. The chain's CDR3 is CASSRDSFMNTEAFF. DNA of the CDR3: TGCGCCAGCAGCAGGGACTCCTTCATGAACACTGAAGCTTTCTTT.

CDR3 nucleotides: TGCAGCGTTGAAAGAAGTCCTACCATTTCGACAATGAACACTGAAGCTTTCTTT. Translation gives CSVERSPTISTMNTEAFF. The chain has TRBV29-1 and TRBJ1-1, with no clear D. CDR1 and CDR2 (germline): SQVTM, ANQGSEA. The CDR3 is 18 residues long. V lost 2 bases, J lost 0 bases, and 22 bases lay in between.

The CDR3 sequence is CASSFLGQGFHEQYF. The CDR3 DNA reads TGTGCCAGCAGCTTCCTCGGACAGGGGTTCCACGAGCAGTACTTC. V and J are TRBV11-2 and TRBJ2-7, with 9 bases that match TRBD1. This CDR3 has 15 amino acids. CDR1 is SGHAT and CDR2 is FQNNGV in the germline V gene. The V segment lost 3 bases and the J segment 5 bases; nucleotides outside the gene matches: 8. Full variable domain (outside the CDR3, taken from reference TRBV11-2 and TRBJ2-7): EAGVAQSPRYKIIEKRQSVAFWCNPISGHATLYWYQQILGQGPKLLIQFQNNGVVDDSQLPKDRFSAERLKGVDSTLKIQPAKLEDSAVYLCASSFLGQGFHEQYFGPGTRLTVT.

This chain uses TRBV5-1 with TRBJ2-2; D ambiguous. The germline gives CDR1 SGHRS, CDR2 YFSETQ. The V gene lost 5 bases and the J gene lost 5 bases, with 10 bases spanning the gap. This CDR3 spans 13 amino acids. CDR3 DNA: TGCGCCAGCAGGCCGCCTGGGACCGGGGAGCTGTTTTTT. Translation gives CASRPPGTGELFF.

The CDR3 is CASAGGIGGTDTQYF. CDR3 nucleotides: TGTGCCAGCGCGGGGGGGATAGGTGGCACAGATACGCAGTATTTT. V gene TRBV6-1 combines with J gene TRBJ2-3; TRBD2 matches 9 bases. Germline assignment: CDR1 MNHNS and CDR2 SASEGT. V lost 8 bases, J lost 1 base, and 7 bases stayed unmatched. The CDR3 runs 15 residues.

The CDR3 is CASSMANQPQHF. The CDR3 coding sequence is TGTGCCAGTAGTATGGCGAATCAGCCCCAGCATTTT. The chain recombines TRBV19 with TRBJ1-5; D remains unclear. CDR3 length: 12 amino acids. Germline-derived CDR1 and CDR2 are LNHDA and SQIVND (reference sequence). V lost 3 bases to trimming and J lost 4 bases, with 4 bases between them.

The rearrangement links TRBV7-2 to TRBJ2-5; D might be TRBD1 (6 bases). Germline V CDR1 and CDR2: SGHTA, FQGNSA. V dropped 5 bases and J dropped 1 base, with 11 bases sitting between them. The CDR3 is made up of 14 amino acids. CDR3 protein: CASSPEDSQETQYF. CDR3 in DNA: TGTGCCAGCAGCCCTGAGGACAGCCAAGAGACCCAGTACTTC.

This clone was recorded once. The rearrangement joins TRBV5-4 to TRBJ2-1, with TRBD1 matching 10 bases. V shed 3 bases, J shed 7 bases, and the junction held 7 bases outside the gene matches. Per the germline V gene, CDR1 is SGHNT and CDR2 is YYREEE (reference sequence). CDR3 size: 15 residues. The DNA of the CDR3 is TGTGCCAGCAGCTCACCGGGACAGGGGCTTAATGAGCAGTTCTTC. Translation gives CASSSPGQGLNEQFF.